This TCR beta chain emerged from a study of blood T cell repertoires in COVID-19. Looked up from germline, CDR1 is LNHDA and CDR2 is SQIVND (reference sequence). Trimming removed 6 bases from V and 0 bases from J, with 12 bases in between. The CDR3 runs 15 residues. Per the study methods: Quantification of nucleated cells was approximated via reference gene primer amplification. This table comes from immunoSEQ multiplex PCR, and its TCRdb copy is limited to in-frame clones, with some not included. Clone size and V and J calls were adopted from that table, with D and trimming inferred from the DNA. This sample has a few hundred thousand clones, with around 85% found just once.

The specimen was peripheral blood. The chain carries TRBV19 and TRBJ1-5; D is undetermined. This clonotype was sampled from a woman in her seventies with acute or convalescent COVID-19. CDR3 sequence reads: CASSYEGISNQPQHF. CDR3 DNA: TGTGCCAGTAGCTATGAGGGAATTAGCAATCAGCCCCAGCATTTT.